The 27 T cell receptor beta chains given below trace back to one sample, sequenced in a study of vaccination effects on CD4 cells after COVID-19. ViraFEST assay sequencing came after antigen-specific CD4+ T cells were expanded with viral peptide pools. With more than nine days of culture completed, CD4+ T cells were isolated. Each vaccine recipient was nucleocapsid antibody negative and had no prior SARS-CoV-2 infection. Antigen specificity for these receptors is unknown. Clones were read by immunoSEQ multiplex PCR, and TCRdb kept only the in-frame ones, dropping some. This sample has 71,000 or so clones, with approximately 79% found just once. The sequences come from CD4+ T cells from PBMCs cultured with HCoV-OC43 spike peptides, collected before COVID-19 vaccination. Subset noted: HCoV-OC43 spike overlapping peptide pool stimulation. The receptors shown here come from a human donor who received a COVID-19 vaccine.

This chain joins TRBV4-1 and TRBJ2-1; TRBD1 matches 9 bases. Losses at the gene ends were 5 bases for V and 3 bases for J; bases not matched to a gene: 5. This CDR3 is built from 15 residues. Germline V gene sequence: CDR1 MGHRA, CDR2 YSYEKL. The CDR3 region is CASSNRDRDYNEQFF. DNA of the CDR3: TGCGCCAGCAGCAACCGGGACAGGGACTACAATGAGCAGTTCTTC.

This clone was observed a handful of times. The chain combines TRBV4-2 with TRBJ2-1, with D perhaps TRBD1 (5 bases). Germline V gene data show CDR1 as LGHNA and CDR2 as YNFKEQ. V lost 4 bases to trimming and J lost 4 bases, with 17 bases between them. The CDR3 runs 16 residues. CDR3 sequence: CASSRVTGESYNEQFF. For the CDR3, the DNA is TGTGCCAGCAGCCGCGTAACAGGCGAATCTTACAATGAGCAGTTCTTC.

J is TRBJ2-3 and V is TRBV6-6, with TRBD2 matching 8 bases. This CDR3 is 14 amino acids long. The V segment lost 6 bases and the J segment 5 bases; nucleotides outside the gene matches: 7. CDR1 is MNHNY and CDR2 is SVGAGI in the germline V gene (reference sequence). The CDR3 reads CASRIGGGIDTQYF. DNA of the CDR3: TGTGCCAGCAGAATCGGCGGGGGGATAGATACGCAGTATTTT.

The J gene is TRBJ1-2, the V gene TRBV4-1; D not certain. The germline V and J ends were trimmed by 4 bases and 1 base, with 13 bases remaining between them. CDR3 length equals 15 residues. Germline V gives CDR1 MGHRA, CDR2 YSYEKL. The CDR3 is CASSPAVGINYGYTF. CDR3 coding DNA: TGCGCCAGCAGCCCGGCGGTCGGTATTAACTATGGCTACACCTTC.

The chain is built from TRBV5-8 and TRBJ2-7, with 10 bases identical to TRBD2. This CDR3 comprises 16 residues. CDR1 and CDR2 (germline): SGHTS, YDEGEE. With 2 bases clipped from V and 2 bases from J, the junction kept 7 bases outside the gene matches. CDR3 in amino acids: CASSFSGGQVPYEQYV. The CDR3, as DNA: TGTGCCAGCAGCTTTAGCGGGGGGCAGGTCCCCTACGAGCAGTACGTC.

The V call is TRBV6-1, the J call TRBJ1-1; D uncertain. Germline CDR1 and CDR2: MNHNS and SASEGT. There are 13 residues in the CDR3. Trimming shortened V by 2 bases and J by 1 base, and 5 bases separated the two germline ends. For the CDR3, the DNA is TGTGCCAGCAGTGAACGCTGGAACACTGAAGCTTTCTTT. It translates to CASSERWNTEAFF.

In this sample, this clone turned up a few times. The chain joins TRBV11-3 to TRBJ2-2; possible D gene TRBD2, 6 bases. Germline lookup yields CDR1 SGHNT and CDR2 YENEEA. CDR3 length: 16 residues. V was clipped by 3 bases and J by 0 bases, with 11 bases between them. For the CDR3, the DNA is TGTGCCAGCAGCTTGTCGGCGGGGACGAACACCGGGGAGCTGTTTTTT. The encoded protein is CASSLSAGTNTGELFF.

The chain employs TRBV11-2 and TRBJ2-2, with 10 positions matching TRBD2. The CDR3 sequence is 16 residues long. Germline V lookup: CDR1 SGHAT, CDR2 FQNNGV. The junction had 2 bases not matched to a gene; V was cut back by 2 bases and J by 2 bases. The CDR3 region is CASSLLAGGNTGELFF. DNA for the CDR3: TGTGCCAGCAGCTTATTAGCGGGGGGTAACACCGGGGAGCTGTTTTTT.

The rearrangement uses TRBV11-1 and TRBJ2-7; TRBD2 is a possible D gene (6 bases). Germline loops: CDR1 SGHAT, CDR2 FQDESV (reference sequence). The V end was cut by 5 bases, the J end by 2 bases, with 13 bases between. There are 14 residues in the CDR3. The CDR3 bases are TGTGCCAGCAGCCAAAACGGGGGAGCCTACGAGCAGTACGTC. Amino acids: CASSQNGGAYEQYV.

The genes are TRBV5-1 and TRBJ1-4; TRBD1 aligns across 8 bases. Germline trimming cut 5 bases from V and 5 bases from J; bases unmatched to any gene: 8. This CDR3 is built from 15 residues. The germline V gene encodes CDR1 SGHRS and CDR2 YFSETQ. CDR3 in DNA: TGCGCCAGCAGTTCCTTACAGGGGGAAAATGAAAAACTGTTTTTT. Its translation is CASSSLQGENEKLFF. The entire variable domain, with the rest obtained from reference TRBV5-1 and TRBJ1-4, is as follows: KAGVTQTPRYLIKTRGQQVTLSCSPISGHRSVSWYQQTPGQGLQFLFEYFSETQRNKGNFPGRFSGRQFSNSRSEMNVSTLELGDSALYLCASSSLQGENEKLFFGSGTQLSVL.

V is TRBV6-2 or TRBV6-3 and J is TRBJ1-1; a weak D match, TRBD1 (5 bases). Trimming removed 4 bases from V and 3 bases from J, with 12 bases in between. The CDR3 loop spans 14 amino acids. Germline CDR1 and CDR2: MNHEY and SVGEGT. The CDR3 is CASSSQGGYTEAFF. The CDR3 bases are TGTGCCAGCAGTTCCCAGGGAGGGTACACTGAAGCTTTCTTT.

In its sample, this clone was seen once. V gene TRBV4-1 combines with J gene TRBJ2-3; 8 positions agree with TRBD1. CDR3 length equals 15 residues. The junction had 8 bases not matched to a gene; V was cut back by 6 bases and J by 3 bases. CDR1 MGHRA and CDR2 YSYEKL come from the germline V gene. The CDR3 sequence is CASSPLQGGTDTQYF. The CDR3 region has the DNA TGCGCCAGCAGTCCCTTACAGGGGGGTACAGATACGCAGTATTTT.

This clone was seen only once. This chain joins TRBV5-1 and TRBJ1-2, with 9 bases matching TRBD1. V shed 2 bases and J 4 bases; nucleotides not matched to a gene: 6. The germline V gene encodes CDR1 SGHRS and CDR2 YFSETQ. This CDR3 region has 15 residues. In DNA form, the CDR3 reads TGCGCCAGCAGCTTAGTCCGGACAGGGGTCTATGGCTACACCTTC. Its translation: CASSLVRTGVYGYTF.

The chain couples TRBV19 to TRBJ1-2; the match to TRBD1 covers 7 bases. Trimming removed 0 bases from V and 2 bases from J; junction bases left unmatched: 15. The germline gives CDR1 LNHDA, CDR2 SQIVND (reference sequence). This CDR3 has 19 amino acids. The CDR3 is CASSIDLFIGTDRNYGYTF. For the CDR3, the DNA is TGTGCCAGTAGTATAGACCTATTCATCGGGACAGATAGAAACTATGGCTACACCTTC.

The CDR3 sequence: CASSQAPGGGNQPQHF. CDR3 bases: TGCGCCAGCAGCCAAGCCCCAGGGGGGGGTAATCAGCCCCAGCATTTT. The gene calls are TRBV4-1 and TRBJ1-5; 7 nucleotides line up with TRBD1. The CDR3 extends over 16 amino acids. Germline trimming cut 1 base from V and 4 bases from J; bases unmatched to any gene: 7. Germline V gene data show CDR1 as MGHRA and CDR2 as YSYEKL.

J is TRBJ2-5 and V is TRBV5-1, with D perhaps matching TRBD1 (8 bases). The CDR3 has 14 residues. Trimming took off 4 bases at V and 2 bases at J, with 12 bases between the two ends. Germline CDR1 SGHRS, CDR2 YFSETQ. CDR3: CASSSGTGQETQYF. The CDR3 nucleotides are TGCGCCAGCAGCAGCGGGACAGGTCAAGAGACCCAGTACTTC.

This chain uses TRBV5-1 with TRBJ1-1; D not resolved. Looked up from germline, CDR1 is SGHRS and CDR2 is YFSETQ. V was trimmed by 2 bases and J by 4 bases, leaving 12 bases between them. The CDR3 runs to 14 residues. The CDR3 nucleotides read TGCGCCAGCAGCTTCGGCAGGCTACCCACTGAAGCTTTCTTT. It codes for CASSFGRLPTEAFF.

CDR3 sequence: CASSQNPGQGIREQYV. CDR3 in DNA: TGCGCCAGCAGCCAGAATCCGGGACAGGGGATTCGGGAGCAGTACGTC. The chain is built from TRBV4-1 and TRBJ2-7; TRBD1 matches 10 bases. This CDR3 comprises 16 residues. The trim removed 3 bases at V and 7 bases at J, leaving 12 bases unmatched. Germline V gives CDR1 MGHRA, CDR2 YSYEKL.

The rearrangement uses TRBV5-1 and TRBJ2-7; 9 nucleotides agree with TRBD1. Germline CDR1 SGHRS, CDR2 YFSETQ. This CDR3 is 17 amino acids long. The J segment lost 2 bases and the V segment lost 4 bases, leaving 13 bases of the junction unmatched. This CDR3 is CASSLVAWDRVTYEQYV. The CDR3 DNA sequence: TGCGCCAGCAGCCTGGTGGCTTGGGACAGGGTAACCTACGAGCAGTACGTC.

The genes are TRBV3-1 (or the pseudogene TRBV3-2) and TRBJ1-1, with D maybe TRBD1 (6 bases). The germline CDR1 and CDR2 sequences are LGHDT and YNNKEL (reference sequence). V shed 3 bases and J shed 4 bases, with 15 bases lying between them. This CDR3 is 15 amino acids long. DNA of the CDR3: TGTGCCAGCAGCCATCGTTTAGGGGGGTCCACTGAAGCTTTCTTT. It yields the protein CASSHRLGGSTEAFF.

V gene TRBV29-1 combines with J gene TRBJ2-5; the match to TRBD1 covers 11 bases. In germline, CDR1 is SQVTM, CDR2 ANQGSEA. V lost 6 bases to trimming and J lost 5 bases; unmatched junction nucleotides: 8. The CDR3 is 14 amino acids. The CDR3 DNA follows: TGCAGCGTGCTCCGGACAGGGGGCGTGGAGACCCAGTACTTC. As protein: CSVLRTGGVETQYF.

This chain connects TRBV7-3 to TRBJ1-1; no definite D call. Trimming cost V 4 bases and J 6 bases, with 15 bases left between them. Germline-derived CDR1 and CDR2 are SGHTA and FQGTGA. There are 14 residues in the CDR3. The CDR3 region has the DNA TGTGCCAGCAGCTCGGACGCAGAGAGGGCTGAAGCTTTCTTT. It encodes CASSSDAERAEAFF. The full variable domain, rest sourced from reference TRBV7-3 and TRBJ1-1, is GAGVSQTPSNKVTEKGKYVELRCDPISGHTALYWYRQSLGQGPEFLIYFQGTGAADDSGLPNDRFFAVRPEGSVSTLKIQRTERGDSAVYLCASSSDAERAEAFFGQGTRLTVV.

V gene TRBV6-2 or TRBV6-3 combines with J gene TRBJ2-7, with 8 bases identical to TRBD2. Looked up from germline, CDR1 is MNHEY and CDR2 is SVGEGT. The CDR3 length is 15 residues. V lost 4 bases and J lost 6; bases outside the gene matches: 11. CDR3 in amino acids: CASSSRHGSGVEQYV. Here the CDR3 DNA reads TGTGCCAGCAGTTCCCGTCACGGTAGCGGGGTCGAGCAGTACGTC.

The chain links TRBV10-1 to TRBJ1-3; 7 nucleotides line up with TRBD1. V lost 3 bases and J lost 4; bases outside the gene matches: 6. CDR1 is WNHNN, CDR2 SYGVQD, per germline (reference sequence). The CDR3 is 15 amino acids. The DNA for the CDR3 is TGCGCCAGCAGTGAAAACAGGGGTGTAGGAAACACCATATATTTT. The encoded protein is CASSENRGVGNTIYF.

The chain couples TRBV4-1 to TRBJ2-3; D remains unclear. Germline V gene data show CDR1 as MGHRA and CDR2 as YSYEKL. Trimming shortened V by 3 bases and J by 2 bases, and 9 bases separated the two germline ends. The CDR3 covers 14 residues. CDR3 nucleotides: TGCGCCAGCAGCCAGGCGACCGCCACAGATACGCAGTATTTT. This gives the protein CASSQATATDTQYF.

The chain couples TRBV2 to TRBJ2-2, with 12 bases aligning to TRBD2. The CDR3 spans 15 residues. V shed 6 bases, J shed 3 bases, and the junction held 2 bases outside the gene matches. The germline CDR1 and CDR2 sequences are SNHLY and FYNNEI. The CDR3 DNA follows: TGTGCCAGCAGAGGGACTAGCGGGTACACCGGGGAGCTGTTTTTT. This gives the protein CASRGTSGYTGELFF. The whole variable domain, filled in from reference TRBV2 and TRBJ2-2, reads EPEVTQTPSHQVTQMGQEVILRCVPISNHLYFYWYRQILGQKVEFLVSFYNNEISEKSEIFDDQFSVERPDGSNFTLKIRSTKLEDSAMYFCASRGTSGYTGELFFGEGSRLTVL.

V gene TRBV6-2 or TRBV6-3 combines with J gene TRBJ1-1; the D is unclear. V dropped 4 bases and J dropped 3 bases, with 9 bases sitting between them. Per germline, CDR1 MNHEY and CDR2 SVGEGT. This CDR3 is 13 amino acids long. CDR3 loop: CASSSVSYTEAFF. The CDR3 nucleotides are TGTGCCAGCAGTTCAGTCAGTTACACTGAAGCTTTCTTT.